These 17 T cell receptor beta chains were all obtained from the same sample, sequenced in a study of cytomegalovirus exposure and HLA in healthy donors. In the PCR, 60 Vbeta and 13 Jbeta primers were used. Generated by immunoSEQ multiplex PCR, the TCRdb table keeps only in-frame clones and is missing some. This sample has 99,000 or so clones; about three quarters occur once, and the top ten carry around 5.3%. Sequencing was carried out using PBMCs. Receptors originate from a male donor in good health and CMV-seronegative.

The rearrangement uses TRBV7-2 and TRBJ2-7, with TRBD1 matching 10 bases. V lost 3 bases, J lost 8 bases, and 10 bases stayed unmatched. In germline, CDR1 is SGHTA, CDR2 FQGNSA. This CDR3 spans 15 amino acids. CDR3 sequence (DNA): TGTGCCAGCAGCTTCGACGGGACAGGGGCCGCCCAGCAGTACTTC. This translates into CASSFDGTGAAQQYF.

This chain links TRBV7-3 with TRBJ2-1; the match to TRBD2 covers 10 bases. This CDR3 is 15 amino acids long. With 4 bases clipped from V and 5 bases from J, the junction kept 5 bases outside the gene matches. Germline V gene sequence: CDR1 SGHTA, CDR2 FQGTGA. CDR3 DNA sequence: TGTGCCAGCAGCTACGGGACTAGCGACCACAATGAGCAGTTCTTC. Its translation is CASSYGTSDHNEQFF.

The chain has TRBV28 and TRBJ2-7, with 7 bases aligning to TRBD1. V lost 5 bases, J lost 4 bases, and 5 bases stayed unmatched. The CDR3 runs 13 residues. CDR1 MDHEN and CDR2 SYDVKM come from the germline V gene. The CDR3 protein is CASSRQGRYEQYF. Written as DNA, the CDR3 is TGTGCCAGCAGTAGACAGGGTCGATACGAGCAGTACTTC.

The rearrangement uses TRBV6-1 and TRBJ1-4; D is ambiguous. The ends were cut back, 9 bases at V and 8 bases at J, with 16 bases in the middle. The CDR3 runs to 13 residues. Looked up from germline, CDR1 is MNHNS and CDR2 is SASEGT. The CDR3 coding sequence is TGTGCCAGTGGGAGCAAAGTGGGCGAAAAACTGTTTTTT. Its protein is CASGSKVGEKLFF.

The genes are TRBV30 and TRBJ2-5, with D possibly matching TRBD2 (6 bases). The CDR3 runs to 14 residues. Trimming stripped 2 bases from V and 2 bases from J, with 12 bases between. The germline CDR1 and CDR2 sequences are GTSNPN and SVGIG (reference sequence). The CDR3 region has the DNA TGTGCCTGGAGTCCTGGCGGGAATCAAGAGACCCAGTACTTC. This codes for CAWSPGGNQETQYF.

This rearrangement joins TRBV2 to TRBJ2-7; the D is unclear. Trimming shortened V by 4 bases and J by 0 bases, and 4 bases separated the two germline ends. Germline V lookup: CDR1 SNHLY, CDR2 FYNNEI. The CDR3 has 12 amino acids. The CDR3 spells CASSASSYEQYF. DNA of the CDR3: TGTGCCAGCAGTGCCAGCTCCTACGAGCAGTACTTC.

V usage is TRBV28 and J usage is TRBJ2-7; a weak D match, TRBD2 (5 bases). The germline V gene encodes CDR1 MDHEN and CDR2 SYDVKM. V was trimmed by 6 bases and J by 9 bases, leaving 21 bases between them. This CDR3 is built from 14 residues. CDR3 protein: CASRPDLRGGGQYF. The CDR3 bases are TGTGCCAGCAGGCCGGACTTGAGAGGAGGCGGGCAGTACTTC.

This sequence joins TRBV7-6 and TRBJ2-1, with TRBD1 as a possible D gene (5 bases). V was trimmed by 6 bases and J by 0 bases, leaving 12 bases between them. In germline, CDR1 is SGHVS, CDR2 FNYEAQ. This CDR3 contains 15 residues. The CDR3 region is CASRLTDNSYNEQFF. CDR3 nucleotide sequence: TGTGCCAGCAGATTGACAGACAACTCCTACAATGAGCAGTTCTTC. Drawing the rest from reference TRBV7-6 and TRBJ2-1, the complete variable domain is GAGVSQSPRYKVTKRGQDVALRCDPISGHVSLYWYRQALGQGPEFLTYFNYEAQQDKSGLPNDRFSAERPEGSISTLTIQRTEQRDSAMYRCASRLTDNSYNEQFFGPGTRLTVL.

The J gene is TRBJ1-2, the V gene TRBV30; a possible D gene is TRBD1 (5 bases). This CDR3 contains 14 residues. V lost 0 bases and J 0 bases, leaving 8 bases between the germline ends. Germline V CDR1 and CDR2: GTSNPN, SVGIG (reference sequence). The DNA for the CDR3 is TGTGCCTGGAGTGTGACAGCATCTAACTATGGCTACACCTTC. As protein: CAWSVTASNYGYTF.

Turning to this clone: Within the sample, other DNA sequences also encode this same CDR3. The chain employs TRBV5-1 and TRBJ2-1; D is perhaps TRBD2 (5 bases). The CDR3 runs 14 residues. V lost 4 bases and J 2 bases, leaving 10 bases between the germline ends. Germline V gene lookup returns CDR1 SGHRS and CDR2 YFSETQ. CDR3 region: CASSAAGAYNEQFF. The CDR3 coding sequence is TGCGCCAGCAGCGCTGCGGGTGCCTACAATGAGCAGTTCTTC. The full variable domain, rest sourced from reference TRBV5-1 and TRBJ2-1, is KAGVTQTPRYLIKTRGQQVTLSCSPISGHRSVSWYQQTPGQGLQFLFEYFSETQRNKGNFPGRFSGRQFSNSRSEMNVSTLELGDSALYLCASSAAGAYNEQFFGPGTRLTVL.

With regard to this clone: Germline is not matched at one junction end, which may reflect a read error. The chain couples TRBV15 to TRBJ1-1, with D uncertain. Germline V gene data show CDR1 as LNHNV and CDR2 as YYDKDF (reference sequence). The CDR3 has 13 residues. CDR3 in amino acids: CATSRDSGTEAFF. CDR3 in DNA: TGTGCCACCAGCCGAGATAGCGGGACTGAAGCTTTCTTT.

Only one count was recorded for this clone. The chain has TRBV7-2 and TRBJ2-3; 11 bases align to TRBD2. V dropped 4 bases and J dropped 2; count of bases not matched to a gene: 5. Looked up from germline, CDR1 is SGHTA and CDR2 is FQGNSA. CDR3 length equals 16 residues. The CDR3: CASSSRLAGITDTQYF. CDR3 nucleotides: TGTGCCAGCAGCTCCCGACTAGCGGGGATCACAGATACGCAGTATTTT.

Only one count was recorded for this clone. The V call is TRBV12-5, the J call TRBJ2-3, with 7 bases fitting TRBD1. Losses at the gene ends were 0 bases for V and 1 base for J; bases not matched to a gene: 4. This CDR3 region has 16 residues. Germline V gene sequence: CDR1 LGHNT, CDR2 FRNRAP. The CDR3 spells CASGLVPGQGTDTQYF. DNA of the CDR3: TGTGCTAGTGGTTTGGTACCCGGACAGGGCACAGATACGCAGTATTTT. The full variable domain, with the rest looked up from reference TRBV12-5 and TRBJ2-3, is DARVTQTPRHKVTEMGQEVTMRCQPILGHNTVFWYRQTMMQGLELLAYFRNRAPLDDSGMPKDRFSAEMPDATLATLKIQPSEPRDSAVYFCASGLVPGQGTDTQYFGPGTRLTVL.

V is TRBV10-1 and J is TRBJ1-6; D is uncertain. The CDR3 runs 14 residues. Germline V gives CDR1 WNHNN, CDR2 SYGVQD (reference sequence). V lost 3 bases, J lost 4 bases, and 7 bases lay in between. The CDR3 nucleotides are TGCGCCAGCAGTGAAGACAAGTATAATTCACCCCTCCACTTT. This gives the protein CASSEDKYNSPLHF.

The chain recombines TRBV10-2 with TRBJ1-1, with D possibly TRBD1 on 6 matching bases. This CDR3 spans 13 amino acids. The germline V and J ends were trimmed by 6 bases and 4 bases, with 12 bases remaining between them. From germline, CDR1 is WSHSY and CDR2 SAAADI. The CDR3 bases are TGCGCCAGCAGAGTGAGAGGGGGCACTGAAGCTTTCTTT. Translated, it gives CASRVRGGTEAFF.

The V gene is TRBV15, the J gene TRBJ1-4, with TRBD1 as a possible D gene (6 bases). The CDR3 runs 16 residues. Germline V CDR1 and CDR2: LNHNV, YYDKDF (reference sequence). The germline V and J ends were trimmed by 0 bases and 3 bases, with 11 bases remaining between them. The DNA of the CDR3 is TGTGCCACCAGCAGAGATTCAGCAGGGGCTAATGAAAAACTGTTTTTT. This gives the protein CATSRDSAGANEKLFF.

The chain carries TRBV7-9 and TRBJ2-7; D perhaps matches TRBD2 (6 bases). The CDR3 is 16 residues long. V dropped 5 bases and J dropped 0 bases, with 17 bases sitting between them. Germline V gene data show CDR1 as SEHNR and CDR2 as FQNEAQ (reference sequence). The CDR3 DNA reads TGTGCCAGCAGCACCGTTTCTAGCGCCAACTCCTACGAGCAGTACTTC. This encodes CASSTVSSANSYEQYF.